One T cell receptor beta chain is described in this entry. The antigen it binds to is not known. The sample holds no much larger clone one base away, and base qualities are not on file. The CDR3, cysteine through phenylalanine, is 15 amino acids long. The retained sequence is limited to the CDR3, 45 bases, with the frame set at the first base. The germline V gene (reference sequence) sets CDR1 to SGHNT and CDR2 to YYREEE. The V end gives up 3 bases and the J end 2 bases, leaving 2 bases in the junction not matched to a gene. The data originate from a study of identifying expanded T cells in peripheral blood (dated by TCRdb to the late 2010s). At the level of the whole study: Technical replicates were generated by sequencing separate aliquots of the same genomic DNA pool, with four replicates compared pairwise.

During the collection period, no immune events, such as infections, were documented for the healthy donors. Time-dependent variance in a beta-binomial model of T-cell clone differential abundance was calibrated using healthy-donor blood repertoires as a training cohort. There were roughly 10 healthy donors in the training cohort, of whom 3 were female and 7 were male. The donors were between about 25 and 65 years old, with an average age of approximately 45 years. Whole blood, obtained from a commercial supplier, was collected from each healthy donor at three time points spaced about 2 weeks apart. Genomic DNA was extracted from unsorted whole blood for immunosequencing. The paper's findings and limits, for the study overall: It was expected by the authors that biological variance in healthy repertoires might increase further over much longer intervals, such as months to years. The beta-binomial model significantly reduced the number of clones called differentially abundant and the false-positive rate across all healthy-donor time intervals. The binomial model flagged approximately 1.2 differentially abundant clones between technical replicates but 15 to 17 over around two weeks and roughly 19 over roughly 4 weeks. Across all healthy donors, variance in clone template counts between roughly 2-week samples was found to increase significantly with total template count.

TCRbeta CDR3 regions were profiled with the immunoSEQ Assay using bias-controlled multiplex PCR amplification of genomic DNA. The original pipeline was this. To quantify the absolute abundance of each unique TCRbeta CDR3 region, the sequences were collapsed and filtered. Differential abundance was tested with two models: a binomial (Fisher-equivalent) model and a beta-binomial model that adds time-dependent variance fitted from healthy donors. Clones with fewer than 5 combined templates were removed, and a clone was called differentially abundant if the clone's Benjamini-Hochberg FDR was below 0.01. Beta-binomial variance was modeled as a function of total template count across the two samples using the form v = (b*log(k)+a)^2. Held by TCRdb, this immuneACCESS table contains in-frame sequences only and omits some clones. Under half of the omission traces to an unresolved V gene where checked; the cause of the rest is unknown. V and J calls and clone size are given by that table; D and trimming were obtained from the DNA. The sample yields more than 80,000 clones; around 89% were counted once. The ten largest account for roughly 4% of the sample.

The chain joins TRBV5-4 to TRBJ2-2; TRBD1 fits 9 bases in the junction. The sequencing input was blood. The receptor was derived from a person aged 18 to 75 in good health. In nucleotide form, the sequence is TGTGCCAGCAGCTGGGACAGGGCTAACACCGGGGAGCTGTTTTTT. Translated, it reads CASSWDRANTGELFF.